This T cell receptor beta chain was captured by sequencing in a study of control samples from healthy donors and cancer patients. Germline loops: CDR1 SGHRS, CDR2 YFSETQ. V was shortened by 3 bases and J by 9 bases, with 13 bases between the two germline ends. The CDR3 loop spans 13 amino acids. TCRdb's table, derived via immunoSEQ multiplex PCR, lists solely in-frame clones and lacks some. The sample includes more than 110,000 clones, approximately 92% of them seen just once. The chain is built from TRBV5-1 and TRBJ2-1; the D gene is possibly TRBD1 (6 bases). The source material was blood. The clonotype originates from a man aged 25 to 40 in good health. This CDR3 is CASSSGPTGEQFF. The CDR3 DNA sequence: TGCGCCAGCAGCTCAGGCCCGACAGGTGAGCAGTTCTTC. Looking up the rest from reference TRBV5-1 and TRBJ2-1 gives the full variable domain: KAGVTQTPRYLIKTRGQQVTLSCSPISGHRSVSWYQQTPGQGLQFLFEYFSETQRNKGNFPGRFSGRQFSNSRSEMNVSTLELGDSALYLCASSSGPTGEQFFGPGTRLTVL.